These 11 T cell receptor beta chains came from one sample sequenced in a study of neoadjuvant anti-PD-1 for oral cavity cancer. Sequencing was performed with immunoSEQ multiplex PCR; in TCRdb, only in-frame clones are kept and a portion is missing. The sample consists of 9,300 or so clones, 75% to 85% of them appearing once. Time point of the sample: after neoadjuvant nivolumab, at surgical resection. Here the sequenced sample was PBMCs, taken after nivolumab (anti-PD-1) treatment. The receptors shown here come from a person aged 35-79 years with oral cavity squamous cell carcinoma.

The chain uses TRBV7-9 and TRBJ1-2; tentatively, D is TRBD1 (6 bases). Trimming cost V 0 bases and J 6 bases, with 14 bases left between them. CDR1 and CDR2 (germline): SEHNR, FQNEAQ (reference sequence). The CDR3 is made up of 15 amino acids. Here the CDR3 reads CASSLARGRIDGYTF. CDR3 DNA: TGTGCCAGCAGCTTAGCCAGGGGAAGGATAGATGGCTACACCTTC.

This clone was counted only a few times. The gene calls are TRBV7-2 and TRBJ1-2, with TRBD1 as a possible D gene (6 bases). CDR1 and CDR2 from the germline V gene are SGHTA and FQGNSA. V gave up 2 bases and J gave up 6 bases, with 19 bases separating them. The CDR3 sequence is 16 residues long. In nucleotides, the CDR3 is TGTGCCAGCAGCTTATGGGGGGCGTCACAATCGGATGGCTACACCTTC. This gives the protein CASSLWGASQSDGYTF.

The chain couples TRBV6-1 to TRBJ1-3, with D possibly TRBD1 on 6 matching bases. This CDR3 has 17 residues. V was clipped by 1 base and J by 4 bases, with 17 bases between them. Germline CDR1 reads MNHNS; CDR2 reads SASEGT. DNA for the CDR3: TGTGCCAGCAGTGAAGGTCTACAGGGAGGATGGGGAAACACCATATATTTT. Translating gives CASSEGLQGGWGNTIYF.

This clone came up once. The gene calls are TRBV11-2 and TRBJ2-7; the D is unclear. V lost 5 bases and J 4 bases, leaving 6 bases between the germline ends. There are 11 residues in the CDR3. Per germline, CDR1 SGHAT and CDR2 FQNNGV. This CDR3 reads CASSQEYEQYF. The CDR3 DNA is TGTGCCAGCAGCCAGGAATACGAGCAGTACTTC.

V gene TRBV6-1 combines with J gene TRBJ1-1, with D perhaps TRBD1 (5 bases). The CDR3 totals 15 residues. CDR1 is MNHNS, CDR2 SASEGT, per germline. Trimming stripped 6 bases from V and 0 bases from J, with 14 bases between. The CDR3: CASSASGVVNTEAFF. In DNA form, the CDR3 reads TGTGCCAGCAGCGCCTCGGGGGTGGTGAACACTGAAGCTTTCTTT.

This clone was observed a few times. The chain uses TRBV5-4 and TRBJ2-5; a weak D match, TRBD2 (7 bases). Trimming stripped 0 bases from V and 7 bases from J, with 13 bases between. CDR1 is SGHNT and CDR2 is YYREEE in the germline V gene (reference sequence). The CDR3 totals 14 residues. The CDR3 spells CASSLAGAGVTQYF. The CDR3, as DNA: TGTGCCAGCAGCTTGGCGGGGGCGGGGGTGACCCAGTACTTC.

The gene calls are TRBV29-1 and TRBJ2-2; 8 bases line up with TRBD2. This CDR3 has 16 amino acids. Germline V CDR1 and CDR2: SQVTM, ANQGSEA. J gave up 0 bases and V 7 bases, and 10 bases lay outside the gene matches. The CDR3 DNA is TGCAGCGCCCTCGGGGGGGCAGGTTCGAACACCGGGGAGCTGTTTTTT. This encodes CSALGGAGSNTGELFF.

V gene TRBV11-2 combines with J gene TRBJ2-3; 8 bases match TRBD2. CDR1 SGHAT and CDR2 FQNNGV come from the germline V gene. This CDR3 is 15 amino acids long. J gave up 5 bases and V 4 bases, and 8 bases lay outside the gene matches. The CDR3 sequence is CASSSPTSGLDTQYF. In DNA, the CDR3 is TGTGCCAGCAGCTCCCCCACTAGCGGACTAGATACGCAGTATTTT.

The V and J genes are TRBV27 and TRBJ1-1; D is perhaps TRBD1 (5 bases). The CDR3 is made up of 15 amino acids. The V and J ends lost 5 bases and 0 bases respectively, with 13 bases between them. CDR1 MNHEY and CDR2 SMNVEV come from the germline V gene (reference sequence). The CDR3 sequence is CASSPLQVLNTEAFF. The CDR3 DNA reads TGTGCCAGCAGTCCGCTACAGGTGCTGAACACTGAAGCTTTCTTT.

The V gene is TRBV27, the J gene TRBJ1-2; weak D call: TRBD1 (5 bases). The CDR3 covers 13 residues. Germline CDR1 MNHEY, CDR2 SMNVEV (reference sequence). V lost 3 bases and J 6 bases, leaving 11 bases between the germline ends. The CDR3 DNA reads as TGTGCCAGCAGTTTGAATCTCAGGGATGGCTACACCTTC. Residues: CASSLNLRDGYTF.

The chain recombines TRBV30 with TRBJ1-6; D may be TRBD1 (5 bases). This CDR3 contains 14 residues. Per the germline V gene, CDR1 is GTSNPN and CDR2 is SVGIG (reference sequence). V was pared by 2 bases and J by 4 bases, with 9 bases between. CDR3 in DNA: TGTGCCTGGAGTCGCAGACAGTATAATTCACCCCTCCACTTT. Its protein product is CAWSRRQYNSPLHF.